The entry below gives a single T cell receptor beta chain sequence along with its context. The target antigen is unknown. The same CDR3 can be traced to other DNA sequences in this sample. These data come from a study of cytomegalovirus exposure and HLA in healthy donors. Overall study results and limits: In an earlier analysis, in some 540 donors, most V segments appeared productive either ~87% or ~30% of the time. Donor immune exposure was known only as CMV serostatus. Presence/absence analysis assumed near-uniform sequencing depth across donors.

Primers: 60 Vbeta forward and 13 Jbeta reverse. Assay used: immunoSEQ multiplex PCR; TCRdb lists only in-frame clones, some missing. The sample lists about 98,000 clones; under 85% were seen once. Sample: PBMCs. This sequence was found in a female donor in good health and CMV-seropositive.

The CDR3 nucleotides are TGTGCCAGCCAAACACCGTACTATGGCTACACCTTC. Its translation is CASQTPYYGYTF. The chain uses TRBV6-5 and TRBJ1-2; D is ambiguous. Germline CDR1 and CDR2: MNHEY and SVGAGI. Trimming took off 8 bases at V and 3 bases at J, with 10 bases between the two ends. This CDR3 spans 12 amino acids.